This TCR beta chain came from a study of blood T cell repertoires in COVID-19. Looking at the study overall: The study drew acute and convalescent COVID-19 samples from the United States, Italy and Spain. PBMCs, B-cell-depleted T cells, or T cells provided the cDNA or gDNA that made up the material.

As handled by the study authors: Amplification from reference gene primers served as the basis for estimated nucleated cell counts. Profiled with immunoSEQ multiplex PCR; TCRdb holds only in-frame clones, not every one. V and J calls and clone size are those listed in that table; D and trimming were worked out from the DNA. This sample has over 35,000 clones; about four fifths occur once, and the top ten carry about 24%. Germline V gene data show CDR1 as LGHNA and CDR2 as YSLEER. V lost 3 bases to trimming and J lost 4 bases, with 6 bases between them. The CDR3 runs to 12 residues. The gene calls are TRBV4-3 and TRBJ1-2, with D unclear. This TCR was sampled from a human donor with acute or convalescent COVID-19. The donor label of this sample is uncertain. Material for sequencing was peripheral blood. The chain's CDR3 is CASSHNTYGYTF. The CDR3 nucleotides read TGCGCCAGCAGCCACAACACCTATGGCTACACCTTC.